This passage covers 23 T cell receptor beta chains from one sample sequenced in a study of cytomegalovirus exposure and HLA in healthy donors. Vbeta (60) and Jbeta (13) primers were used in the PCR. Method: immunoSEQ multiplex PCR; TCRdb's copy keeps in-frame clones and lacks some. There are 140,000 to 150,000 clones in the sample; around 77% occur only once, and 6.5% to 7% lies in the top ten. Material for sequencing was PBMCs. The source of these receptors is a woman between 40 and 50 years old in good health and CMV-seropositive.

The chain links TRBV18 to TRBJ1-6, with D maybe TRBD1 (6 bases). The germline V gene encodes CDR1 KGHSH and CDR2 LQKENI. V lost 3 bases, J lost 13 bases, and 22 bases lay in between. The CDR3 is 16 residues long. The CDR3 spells CASSPLTGTFRCPLHF. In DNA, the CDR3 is TGTGCCAGCTCACCTTTGACCGGGACATTTCGTTGTCCCCTCCACTTT.

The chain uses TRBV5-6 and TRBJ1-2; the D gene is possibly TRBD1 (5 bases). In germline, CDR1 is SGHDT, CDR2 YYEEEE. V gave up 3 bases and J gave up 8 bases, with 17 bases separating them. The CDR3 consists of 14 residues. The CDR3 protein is CASSSWTTAGGYTF. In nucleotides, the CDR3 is TGTGCCAGCAGCTCCTGGACAACTGCAGGAGGCTACACCTTC.

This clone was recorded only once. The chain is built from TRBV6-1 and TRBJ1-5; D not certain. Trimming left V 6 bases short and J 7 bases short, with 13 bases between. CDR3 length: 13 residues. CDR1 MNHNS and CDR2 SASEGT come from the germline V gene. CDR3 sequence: CASSPQSRQPQHF. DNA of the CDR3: TGTGCCAGCAGCCCTCAATCCAGGCAGCCCCAGCATTTT.

The CDR3 sequence: CASSGTWGSEQFF. The CDR3 DNA sequence: TGTGCCAGTAGTGGCACATGGGGCAGTGAGCAGTTCTTC. The chain joins TRBV19 to TRBJ2-1; weak D call: TRBD1 (5 bases). Looked up from germline, CDR1 is LNHDA and CDR2 is SQIVND (reference sequence). The V end lost 5 bases, the J end lost 9 bases, and 14 bases lay between the germline ends. The CDR3 runs to 13 residues.

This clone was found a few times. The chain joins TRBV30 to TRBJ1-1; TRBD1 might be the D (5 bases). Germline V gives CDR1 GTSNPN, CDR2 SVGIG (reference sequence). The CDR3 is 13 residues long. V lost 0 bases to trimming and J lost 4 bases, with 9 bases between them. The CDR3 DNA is TGTGCCTGGAGTGTATCAGGGTTCACTGAAGCTTTCTTT. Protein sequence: CAWSVSGFTEAFF.

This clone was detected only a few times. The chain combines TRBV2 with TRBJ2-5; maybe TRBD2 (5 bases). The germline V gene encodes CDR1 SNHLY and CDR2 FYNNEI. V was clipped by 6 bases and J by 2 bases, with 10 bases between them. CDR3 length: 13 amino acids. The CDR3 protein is CASSRGIQETQYF. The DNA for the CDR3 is TGTGCCAGCAGCCGGGGAATACAAGAGACCCAGTACTTC.

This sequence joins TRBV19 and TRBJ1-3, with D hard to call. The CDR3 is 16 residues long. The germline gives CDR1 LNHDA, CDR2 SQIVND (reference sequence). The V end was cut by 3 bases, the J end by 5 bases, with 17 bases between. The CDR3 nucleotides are TGTGCCAGTAGTATCGAGAGTCGGGAGCCCAGAAACACCATATATTTT. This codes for CASSIESREPRNTIYF.

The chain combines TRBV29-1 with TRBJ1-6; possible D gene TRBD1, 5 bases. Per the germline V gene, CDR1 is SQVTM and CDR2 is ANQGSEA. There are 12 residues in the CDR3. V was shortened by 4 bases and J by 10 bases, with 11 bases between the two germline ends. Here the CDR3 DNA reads TGCAGCGTTGGCAGGGCGGGATCACCCCTCCACTTT. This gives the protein CSVGRAGSPLHF.

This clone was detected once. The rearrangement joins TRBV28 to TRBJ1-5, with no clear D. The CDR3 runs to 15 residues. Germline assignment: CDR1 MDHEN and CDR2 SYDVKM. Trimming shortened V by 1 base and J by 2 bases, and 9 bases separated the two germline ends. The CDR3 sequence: CASSLSGEGNQPQHF. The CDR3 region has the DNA TGTGCCAGCAGTTTATCCGGGGAGGGCAATCAGCCCCAGCATTTT.

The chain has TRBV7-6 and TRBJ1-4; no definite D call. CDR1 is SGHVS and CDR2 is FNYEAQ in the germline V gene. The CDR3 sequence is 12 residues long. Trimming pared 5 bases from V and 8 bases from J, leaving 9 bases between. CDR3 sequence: CASSRDGEKLFF. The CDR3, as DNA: TGTGCCAGCAGCCGGGATGGAGAAAAACTGTTTTTT. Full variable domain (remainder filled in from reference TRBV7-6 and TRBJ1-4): GAGVSQSPRYKVTKRGQDVALRCDPISGHVSLYWYRQALGQGPEFLTYFNYEAQQDKSGLPNDRFSAERPEGSISTLTIQRTEQRDSAMYRCASSRDGEKLFFGSGTQLSVL.

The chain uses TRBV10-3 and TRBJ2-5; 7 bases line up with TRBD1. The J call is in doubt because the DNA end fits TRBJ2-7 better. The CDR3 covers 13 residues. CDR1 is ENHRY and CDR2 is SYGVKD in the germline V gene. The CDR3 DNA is TGTGCCACTCACCGGGACAGCACCTCCGAGCAGTACTTC. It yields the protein CATHRDSTSEQYF.

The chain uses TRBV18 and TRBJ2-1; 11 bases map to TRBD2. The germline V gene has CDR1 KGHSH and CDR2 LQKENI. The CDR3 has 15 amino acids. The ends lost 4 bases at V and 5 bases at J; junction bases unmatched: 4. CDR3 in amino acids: CASSLGTSGNNEQFF. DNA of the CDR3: TGTGCCAGCTCACTCGGGACTAGCGGTAACAATGAGCAGTTCTTC.

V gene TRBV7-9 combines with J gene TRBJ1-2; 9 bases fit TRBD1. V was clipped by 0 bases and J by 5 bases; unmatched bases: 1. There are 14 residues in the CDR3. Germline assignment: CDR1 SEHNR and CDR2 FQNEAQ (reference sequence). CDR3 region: CASSLAGQGYGYTF. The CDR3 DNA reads TGTGCCAGCAGCTTAGCGGGACAGGGTTATGGCTACACCTTC.

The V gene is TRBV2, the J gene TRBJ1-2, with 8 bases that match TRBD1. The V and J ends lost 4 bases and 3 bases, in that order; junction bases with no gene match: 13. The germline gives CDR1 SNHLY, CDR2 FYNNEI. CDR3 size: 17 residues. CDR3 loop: CASSAPERTGWDYGYTF. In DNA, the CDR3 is TGTGCCAGCAGTGCCCCCGAAAGGACAGGGTGGGACTATGGCTACACCTTC.

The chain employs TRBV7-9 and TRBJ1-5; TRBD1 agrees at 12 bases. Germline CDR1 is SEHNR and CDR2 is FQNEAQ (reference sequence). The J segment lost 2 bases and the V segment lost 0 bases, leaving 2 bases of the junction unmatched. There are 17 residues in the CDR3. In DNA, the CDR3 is TGTGCCAGCAGCTTAGCGAGGGACAGGGGGCGCAATCAGCCCCAGCATTTT. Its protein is CASSLARDRGRNQPQHF.

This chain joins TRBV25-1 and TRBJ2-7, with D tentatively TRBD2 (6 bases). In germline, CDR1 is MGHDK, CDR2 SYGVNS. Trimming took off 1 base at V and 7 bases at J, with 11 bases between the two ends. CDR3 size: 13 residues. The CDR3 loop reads CASSESGGWEQYF. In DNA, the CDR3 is TGTGCCAGCAGTGAATCAGGAGGGTGGGAGCAGTACTTC.

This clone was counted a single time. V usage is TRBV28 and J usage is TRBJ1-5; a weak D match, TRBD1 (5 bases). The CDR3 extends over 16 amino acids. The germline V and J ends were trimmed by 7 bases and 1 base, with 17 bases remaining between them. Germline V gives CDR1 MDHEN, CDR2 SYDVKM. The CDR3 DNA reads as TGTGCCAGCACCTTCGACAAGGGGTCCAGCAATCAGCCCCAGCATTTT. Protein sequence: CASTFDKGSSNQPQHF.

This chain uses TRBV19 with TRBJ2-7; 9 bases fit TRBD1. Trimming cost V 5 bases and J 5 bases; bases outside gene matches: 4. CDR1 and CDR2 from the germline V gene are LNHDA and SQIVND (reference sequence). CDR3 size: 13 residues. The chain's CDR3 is CASSWDRVNEQYF. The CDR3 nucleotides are TGTGCCAGTAGTTGGGACAGGGTCAACGAGCAGTACTTC.

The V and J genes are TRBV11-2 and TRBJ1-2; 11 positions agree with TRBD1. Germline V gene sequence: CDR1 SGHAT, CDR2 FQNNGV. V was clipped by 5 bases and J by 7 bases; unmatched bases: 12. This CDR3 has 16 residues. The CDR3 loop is CASSGQRGQGEVGYTF. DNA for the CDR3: TGTGCCAGCAGCGGGCAGAGGGGACAGGGGGAGGTTGGCTACACCTTC.

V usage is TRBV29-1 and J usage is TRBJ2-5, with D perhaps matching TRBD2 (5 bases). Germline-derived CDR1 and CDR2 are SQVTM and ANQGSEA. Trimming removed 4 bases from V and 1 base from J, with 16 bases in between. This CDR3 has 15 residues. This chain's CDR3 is CSVVELPSRQETQYF. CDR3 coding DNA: TGCAGCGTTGTTGAGCTTCCTAGCCGCCAAGAGACCCAGTACTTC.

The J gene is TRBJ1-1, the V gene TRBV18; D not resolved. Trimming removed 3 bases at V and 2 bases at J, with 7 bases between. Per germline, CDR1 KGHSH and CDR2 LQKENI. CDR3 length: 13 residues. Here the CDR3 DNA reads TGTGCCAGCTCACCTGAGATAAACACTGAAGCTTTCTTT. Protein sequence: CASSPEINTEAFF.

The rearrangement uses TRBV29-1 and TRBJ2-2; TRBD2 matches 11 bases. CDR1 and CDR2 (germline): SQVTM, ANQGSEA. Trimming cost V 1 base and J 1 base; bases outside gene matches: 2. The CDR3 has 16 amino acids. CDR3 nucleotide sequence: TGCAGCGTTGAAGCCGGGACTAGCGGGAACACCGGGGAGCTGTTTTTT. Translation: CSVEAGTSGNTGELFF.

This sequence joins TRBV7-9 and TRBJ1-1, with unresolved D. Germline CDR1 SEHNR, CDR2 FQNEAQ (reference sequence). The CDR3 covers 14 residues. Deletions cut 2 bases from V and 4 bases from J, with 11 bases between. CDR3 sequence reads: CASSLQTSATEAFF. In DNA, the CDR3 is TGTGCCAGCAGCTTACAGACTTCGGCCACTGAAGCTTTCTTT.